This entry describes one T cell receptor (beta chain). The sample originates from a study of immune characterization of retroperitoneal liposarcoma. Trimming left V 4 bases short and J 0 bases short, with 13 bases between. The CDR3 is made up of 16 amino acids. Germline CDR1 is MGHRA and CDR2 is YSYEKL. From the PCR reads, TCRdb called clonotypes with MiXCR, one entry per CDR3 protein. Of around 10,000 distinct CDR3 sequences listed, about a quarter are singletons. The source is a female donor with retroperitoneal liposarcoma. The chain employs TRBV4-1 and TRBJ2-4; perhaps TRBD2 as D (5 bases). Sequences were obtained from tumor tissue. The chain's CDR3 is CASSLRTELAKNIQYF. Written as DNA, the CDR3 is TGCGCCAGCAGCCTTAGGACTGAACTAGCCAAAAACATTCAGTACTTC.